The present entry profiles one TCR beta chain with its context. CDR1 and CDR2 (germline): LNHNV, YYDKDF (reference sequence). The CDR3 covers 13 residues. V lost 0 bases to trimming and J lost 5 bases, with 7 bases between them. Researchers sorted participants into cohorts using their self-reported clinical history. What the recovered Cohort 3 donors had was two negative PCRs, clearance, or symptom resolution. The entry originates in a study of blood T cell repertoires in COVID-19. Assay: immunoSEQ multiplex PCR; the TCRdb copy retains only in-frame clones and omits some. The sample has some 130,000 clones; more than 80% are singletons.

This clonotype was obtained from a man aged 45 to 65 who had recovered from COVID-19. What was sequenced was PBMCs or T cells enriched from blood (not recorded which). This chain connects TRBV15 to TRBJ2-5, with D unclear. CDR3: CATSRERWETQYF. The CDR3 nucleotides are TGTGCCACCAGCAGAGAGAGGTGGGAGACCCAGTACTTC.